This T cell receptor (beta chain) was obtained from a study of patients and donors after allogeneic stem cell transplantation. This clonotype appeared a few times. CDR3 length equals 14 residues. Germline lookup yields CDR1 SGHAT and CDR2 FQDESV (reference sequence). V was cut by 0 bases and J by 0 bases, with 3 bases left in between. TCRdb reprocessed the RT-PCR reads with MiXCR, giving one entry per CDR3 protein. This sample has about 160,000 distinct CDR3 sequences; approximately 30% occur once, and the top ten carry approximately 3.5%. The chain combines TRBV11-1 with TRBJ2-1; D is unclear. This clonotype was obtained from a human donor who was either an allogeneic HSCT recipient or a stem cell or donor lymphocyte infusion donor (not recorded which). It is not recorded whose cells these are; they may come from a transplant donor. Specimen: blood, either unsorted or a sorted T cell fraction (not recorded which). CDR3 coding DNA: TGTGCCAGCAGCTTAGCGTCCTCCTACAATGAGCAGTTCTTC. Its protein is CASSLASSYNEQFF. Combining the CDR3 with reference TRBV11-1 and TRBJ2-1 gives the whole variable domain EAEVAQSPRYKITEKSQAVAFWCDPISGHATLYWYRQILGQGPELLVQFQDESVVDDSQLPKDRFSAERLKGVDSTLKIQPAELGDSAMYLCASSLASSYNEQFFGPGTRLTVL.